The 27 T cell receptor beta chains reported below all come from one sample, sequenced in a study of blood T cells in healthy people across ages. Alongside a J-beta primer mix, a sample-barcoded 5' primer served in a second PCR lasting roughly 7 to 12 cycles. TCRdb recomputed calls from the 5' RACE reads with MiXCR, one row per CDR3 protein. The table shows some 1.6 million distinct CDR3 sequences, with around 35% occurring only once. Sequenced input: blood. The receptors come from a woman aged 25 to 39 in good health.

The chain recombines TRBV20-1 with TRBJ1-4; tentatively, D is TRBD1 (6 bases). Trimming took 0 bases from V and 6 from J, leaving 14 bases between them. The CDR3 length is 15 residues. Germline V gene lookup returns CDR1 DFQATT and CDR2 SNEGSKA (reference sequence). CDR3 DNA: TGCAGTGCTAGAGATCTTAAGGAGGGGGATGAAAAACTGTTTTTT. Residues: CSARDLKEGDEKLFF.

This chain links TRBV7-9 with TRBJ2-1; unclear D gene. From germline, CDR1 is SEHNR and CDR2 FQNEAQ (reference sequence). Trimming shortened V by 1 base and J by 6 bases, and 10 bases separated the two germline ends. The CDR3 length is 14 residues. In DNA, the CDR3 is TGTGCCAGCAGCTTAGATGCTTCTAGCAATGAGCAGTTCTTC. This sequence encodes CASSLDASSNEQFF. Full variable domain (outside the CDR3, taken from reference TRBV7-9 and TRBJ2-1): DTGVSQNPRHKITKRGQNVTFRCDPISEHNRLYWYRQTLGQGPEFLTYFQNEAQLEKSRLLSDRFSAERPKGSFSTLEIQRTEQGDSAMYLCASSLDASSNEQFFGPGTRLTVL.

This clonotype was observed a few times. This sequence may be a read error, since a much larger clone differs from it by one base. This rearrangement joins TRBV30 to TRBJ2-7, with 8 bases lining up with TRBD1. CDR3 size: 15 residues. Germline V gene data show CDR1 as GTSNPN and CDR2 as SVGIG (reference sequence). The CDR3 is CAWSVQGRGHYERYF. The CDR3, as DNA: TGTGCCTGGAGTGTACAGGGCAGGGGGCACTACGAGCGGTACTTC.

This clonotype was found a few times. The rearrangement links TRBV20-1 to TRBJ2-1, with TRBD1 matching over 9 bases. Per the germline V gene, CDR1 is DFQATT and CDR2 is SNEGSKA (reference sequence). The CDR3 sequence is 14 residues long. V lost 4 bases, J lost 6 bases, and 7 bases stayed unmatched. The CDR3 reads CSAIDRDRVNEQFF. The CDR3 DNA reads TGCAGTGCTATCGATCGGGACAGGGTCAATGAGCAGTTCTTC.

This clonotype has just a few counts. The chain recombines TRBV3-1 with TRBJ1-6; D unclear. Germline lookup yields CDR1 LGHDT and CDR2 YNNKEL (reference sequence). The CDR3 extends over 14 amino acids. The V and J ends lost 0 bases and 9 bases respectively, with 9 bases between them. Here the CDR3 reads CASSQDFKTSPLHF. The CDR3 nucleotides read TGTGCCAGCAGCCAAGACTTTAAGACTTCACCCCTCCACTTT.

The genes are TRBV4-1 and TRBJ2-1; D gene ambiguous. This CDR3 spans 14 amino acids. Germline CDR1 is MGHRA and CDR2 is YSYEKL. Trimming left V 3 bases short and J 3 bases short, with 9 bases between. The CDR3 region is CASSHLGLYNEQFF. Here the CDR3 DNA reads TGCGCCAGCAGCCACTTAGGGCTCTACAATGAGCAGTTCTTC.

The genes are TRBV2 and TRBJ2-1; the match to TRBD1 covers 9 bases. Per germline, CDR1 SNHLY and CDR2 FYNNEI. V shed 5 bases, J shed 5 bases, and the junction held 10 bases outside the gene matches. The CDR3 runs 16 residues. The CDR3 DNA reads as TGTGCCAGCAGTCCTAGGGGACAGGGACCCCACAATGAGCAGTTCTTC. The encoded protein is CASSPRGQGPHNEQFF.

The DNA of the CDR3 is TGTGCCAGTAGTATGGGCAGCGGGGAGGAAACTGAAGCTTTCTTT. Translating gives CASSMGSGEETEAFF. V usage is TRBV19 and J usage is TRBJ1-1; D is unresolved. V was trimmed by 3 bases and J by 5 bases, leaving 16 bases between them. Germline V gene data show CDR1 as LNHDA and CDR2 as SQIVND (reference sequence). The length of the CDR3 is 15 residues.

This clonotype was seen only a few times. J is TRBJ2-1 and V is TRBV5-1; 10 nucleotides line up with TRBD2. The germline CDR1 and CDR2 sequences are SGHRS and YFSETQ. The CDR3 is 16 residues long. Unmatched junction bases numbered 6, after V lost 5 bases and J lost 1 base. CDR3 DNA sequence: TGCGCCAGCAGGCTACTAGCGGGGCTTTCCTACAATGAGCAGTTCTTC. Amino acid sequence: CASRLLAGLSYNEQFF. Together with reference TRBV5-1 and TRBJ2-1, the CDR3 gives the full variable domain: KAGVTQTPRYLIKTRGQQVTLSCSPISGHRSVSWYQQTPGQGLQFLFEYFSETQRNKGNFPGRFSGRQFSNSRSEMNVSTLELGDSALYLCASRLLAGLSYNEQFFGPGTRLTVL.

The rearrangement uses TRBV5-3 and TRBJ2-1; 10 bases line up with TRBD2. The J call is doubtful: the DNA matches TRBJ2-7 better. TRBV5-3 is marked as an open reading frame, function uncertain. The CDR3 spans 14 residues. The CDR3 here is CARSSGTSDYEQYF. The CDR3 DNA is TGTGCCAGAAGCTCGGGGACTAGCGACTACGAGCAGTACTTC.

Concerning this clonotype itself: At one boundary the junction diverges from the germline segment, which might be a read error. CDR3 nucleotides: TGTGCCACCGGCAGAGATCAGGTGAACACTGAAGCTTTCTTT. Amino acids: CATGRDQVNTEAFF. The rearrangement links TRBV15 to TRBJ1-1; no clear D gene. From germline, CDR1 is LNHNV and CDR2 YYDKDF (reference sequence). The CDR3 length is 14 residues.

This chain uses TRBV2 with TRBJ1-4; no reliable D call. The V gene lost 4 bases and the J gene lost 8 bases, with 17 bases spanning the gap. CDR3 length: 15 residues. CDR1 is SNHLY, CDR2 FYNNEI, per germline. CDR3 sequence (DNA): TGTGCCAGCAGTGGAAATCTAGAGCCGAACGAAAAACTGTTTTTT. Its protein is CASSGNLEPNEKLFF.

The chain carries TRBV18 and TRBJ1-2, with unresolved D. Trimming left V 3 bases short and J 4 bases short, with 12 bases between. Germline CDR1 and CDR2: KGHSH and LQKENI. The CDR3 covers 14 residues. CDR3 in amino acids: CASSPGGLGYGYTF. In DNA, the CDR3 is TGTGCCAGCTCACCCGGAGGGCTGGGCTATGGCTACACCTTC.

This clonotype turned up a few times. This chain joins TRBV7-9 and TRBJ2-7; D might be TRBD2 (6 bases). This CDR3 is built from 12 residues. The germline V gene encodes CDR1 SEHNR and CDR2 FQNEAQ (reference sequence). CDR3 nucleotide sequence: TGTTCCGGAGGGAGGTCCGCCTACGAGCAGTACTTC. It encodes CSGGRSAYEQYF.

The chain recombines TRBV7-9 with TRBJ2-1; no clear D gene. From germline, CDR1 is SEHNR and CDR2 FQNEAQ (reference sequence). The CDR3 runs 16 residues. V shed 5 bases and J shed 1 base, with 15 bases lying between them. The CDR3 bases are TGTGCCAGCAGCGCCCCCCCAGTTATGTCCTACAATGAGCAGTTCTTC. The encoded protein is CASSAPPVMSYNEQFF. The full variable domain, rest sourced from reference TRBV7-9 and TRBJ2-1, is DTGVSQNPRHKITKRGQNVTFRCDPISEHNRLYWYRQTLGQGPEFLTYFQNEAQLEKSRLLSDRFSAERPKGSFSTLEIQRTEQGDSAMYLCASSAPPVMSYNEQFFGPGTRLTVL.

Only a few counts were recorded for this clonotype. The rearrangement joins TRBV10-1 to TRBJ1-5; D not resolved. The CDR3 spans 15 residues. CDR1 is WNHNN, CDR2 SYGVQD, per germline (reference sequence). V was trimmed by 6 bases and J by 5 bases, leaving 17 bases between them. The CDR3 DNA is TGCGCCAGCAGCCCAGGAGGGAGGACTGATCAGCCCCAGCATTTT. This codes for CASSPGGRTDQPQHF.

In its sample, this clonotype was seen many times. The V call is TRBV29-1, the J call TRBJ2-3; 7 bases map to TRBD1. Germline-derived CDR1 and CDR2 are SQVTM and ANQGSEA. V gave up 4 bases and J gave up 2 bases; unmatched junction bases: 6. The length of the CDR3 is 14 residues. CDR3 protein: CSVAETGLTDTQYF. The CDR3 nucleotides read TGCAGCGTTGCCGAGACAGGGCTCACAGATACGCAGTATTTT.

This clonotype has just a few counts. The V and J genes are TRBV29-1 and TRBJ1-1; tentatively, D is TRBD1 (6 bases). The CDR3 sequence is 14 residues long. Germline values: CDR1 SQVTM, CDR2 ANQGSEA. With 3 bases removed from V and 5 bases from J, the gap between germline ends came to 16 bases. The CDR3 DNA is TGCAGCGTTGACGGGGGCAGGGTGTTGACTGAAGCTTTCTTT. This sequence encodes CSVDGGRVLTEAFF.

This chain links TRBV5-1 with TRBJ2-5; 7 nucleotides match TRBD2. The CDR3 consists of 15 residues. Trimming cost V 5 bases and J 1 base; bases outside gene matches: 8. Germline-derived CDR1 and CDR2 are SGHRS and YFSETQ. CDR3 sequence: CASSRPGGGQETQYF. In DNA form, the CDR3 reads TGCGCCAGCAGTCGACCGGGGGGTGGCCAAGAGACCCAGTACTTC. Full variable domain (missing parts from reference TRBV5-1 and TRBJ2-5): KAGVTQTPRYLIKTRGQQVTLSCSPISGHRSVSWYQQTPGQGLQFLFEYFSETQRNKGNFPGRFSGRQFSNSRSEMNVSTLELGDSALYLCASSRPGGGQETQYFGPGTRLLVL.

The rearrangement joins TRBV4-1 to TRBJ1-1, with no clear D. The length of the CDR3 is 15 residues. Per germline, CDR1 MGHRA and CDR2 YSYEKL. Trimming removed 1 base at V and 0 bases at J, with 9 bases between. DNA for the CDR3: TGCGCCAGCAGCCAAGGAAACAGCTTGAACACTGAAGCTTTCTTT. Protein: CASSQGNSLNTEAFF.

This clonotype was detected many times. In DNA, the CDR3 is TGCGCCGTTTCCGGGACTAGCGTTACAGATACGCAGTATTTT. Its translation is CAVSGTSVTDTQYF. The gene calls are TRBV4-1 and TRBJ2-3; 10 nucleotides agree with TRBD2. The CDR3 has 14 residues. After removal of 11 bases from V and 3 bases from J, the junction contained 8 bases not matched to a gene. The V gene's germline CDR1 is MGHRA and CDR2 YSYEKL.

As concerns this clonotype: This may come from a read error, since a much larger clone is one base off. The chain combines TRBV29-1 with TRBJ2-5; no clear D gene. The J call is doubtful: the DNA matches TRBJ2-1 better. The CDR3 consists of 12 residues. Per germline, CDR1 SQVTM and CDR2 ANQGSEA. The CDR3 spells CSAREQQETQFF. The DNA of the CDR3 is TGCAGCGCCCGAGAACAGCAAGAGACCCAGTTCTTC.

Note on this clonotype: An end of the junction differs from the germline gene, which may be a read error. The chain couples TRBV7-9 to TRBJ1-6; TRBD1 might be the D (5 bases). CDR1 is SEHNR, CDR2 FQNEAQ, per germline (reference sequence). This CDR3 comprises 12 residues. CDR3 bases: TGTACCAGCAGCCCCCGGGACTCACCCCTCCACTTT. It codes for CTSSPRDSPLHF.

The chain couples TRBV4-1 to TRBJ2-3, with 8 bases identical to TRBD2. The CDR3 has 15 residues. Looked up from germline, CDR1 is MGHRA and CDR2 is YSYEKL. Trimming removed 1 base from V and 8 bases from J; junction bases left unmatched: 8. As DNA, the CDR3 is TGCGCCAGCAGCCAAGTCCCGGGGGGGTCGGGTACGCAGTATTTT. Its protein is CASSQVPGGSGTQYF.

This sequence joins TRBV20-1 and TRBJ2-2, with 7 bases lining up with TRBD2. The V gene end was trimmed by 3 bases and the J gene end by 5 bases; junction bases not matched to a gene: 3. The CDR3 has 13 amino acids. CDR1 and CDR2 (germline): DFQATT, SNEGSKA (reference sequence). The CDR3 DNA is TGCAGTGCTAGTAGCGGGTATACCGGGGAGCTGTTTTTT. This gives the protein CSASSGYTGELFF.

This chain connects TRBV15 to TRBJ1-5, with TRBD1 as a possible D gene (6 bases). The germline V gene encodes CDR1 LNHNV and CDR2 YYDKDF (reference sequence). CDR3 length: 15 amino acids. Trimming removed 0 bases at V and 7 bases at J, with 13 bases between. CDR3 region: CATSRDRDKWQPQHF. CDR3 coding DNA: TGTGCCACCAGCAGAGATAGGGACAAGTGGCAGCCCCAGCATTTT.

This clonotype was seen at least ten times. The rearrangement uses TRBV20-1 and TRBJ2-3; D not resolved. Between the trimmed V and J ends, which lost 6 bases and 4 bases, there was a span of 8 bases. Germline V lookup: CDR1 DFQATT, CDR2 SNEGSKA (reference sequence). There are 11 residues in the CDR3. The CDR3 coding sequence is TGCAGTGCCCCCCTCGCAGATACGCAGTATTTT. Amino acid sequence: CSAPLADTQYF.